This TCR beta chain appears in the sequencing data of a study of beta chain features in type 1 diabetes. Overall study results and limits: PCR might favor shorter templates, equally in patients and controls.

V was trimmed by 0 bases and J by 3 bases, leaving 20 bases between them. The CDR3 totals 18 residues. Germline CDR1 LGHNA, CDR2 YNFKEQ. CD4+ naive, central memory, regulatory and stem cell-like memory cells were sorted via CD45RO/CCR7/CD25/CD127/CD95/CD27. This clone was found a few times. No antigen is known for it. The whole isolated RNA underwent reverse transcription, so sequencing captured expressed TCRB transcripts. Clones were read by immunoSEQ multiplex PCR, and TCRdb kept only the in-frame ones, dropping some. The table lists almost 350,000 clones, roughly 8% of them singletons. The TCR comes from a woman aged 18-29 years in good health. The sample comprised central memory CD4+ T cells from blood. The chain combines TRBV4-2 with TRBJ1-1; TRBD1 is a possible D gene (5 bases). CDR3 nucleotide sequence: TGTGCCAGCAGCCAAGACCTCACAACGGGGCGCAAGGACACTGAAGCTTTCTTT. It translates to CASSQDLTTGRKDTEAFF.